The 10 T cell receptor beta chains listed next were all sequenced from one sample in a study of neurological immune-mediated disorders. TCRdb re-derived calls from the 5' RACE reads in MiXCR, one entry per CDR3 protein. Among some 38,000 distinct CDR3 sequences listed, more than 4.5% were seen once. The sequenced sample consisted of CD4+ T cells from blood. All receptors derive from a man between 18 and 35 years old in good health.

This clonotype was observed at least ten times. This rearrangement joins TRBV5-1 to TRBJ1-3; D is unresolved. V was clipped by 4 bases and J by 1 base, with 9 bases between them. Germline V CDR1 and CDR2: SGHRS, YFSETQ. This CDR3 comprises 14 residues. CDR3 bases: TGCGCCAGCAGCCCCGGCCTTTCTGGAAACACCATATATTTT. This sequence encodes CASSPGLSGNTIYF. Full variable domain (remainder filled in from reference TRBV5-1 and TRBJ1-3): KAGVTQTPRYLIKTRGQQVTLSCSPISGHRSVSWYQQTPGQGLQFLFEYFSETQRNKGNFPGRFSGRQFSNSRSEMNVSTLELGDSALYLCASSPGLSGNTIYFGEGSWLTVV.

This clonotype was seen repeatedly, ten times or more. DNA for the CDR3: TGTGCCATCAGTGAAATGGGGGATCAGCCCCAGCATTTT. Translating it yields CAISEMGDQPQHF. This chain connects TRBV10-3 to TRBJ1-5, with TRBD1 as a possible D gene (5 bases). The CDR3 consists of 13 residues. Germline assignment: CDR1 ENHRY and CDR2 SYGVKD. Trimming removed 3 bases at V and 5 bases at J, with 8 bases between.

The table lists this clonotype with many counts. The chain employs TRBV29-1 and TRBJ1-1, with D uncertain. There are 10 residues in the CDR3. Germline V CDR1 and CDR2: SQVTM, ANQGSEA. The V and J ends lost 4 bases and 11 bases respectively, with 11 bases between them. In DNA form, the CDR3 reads TGCAGCGTTGTGGCAGAGAGGGCTTTCTTT. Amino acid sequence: CSVVAERAFF.

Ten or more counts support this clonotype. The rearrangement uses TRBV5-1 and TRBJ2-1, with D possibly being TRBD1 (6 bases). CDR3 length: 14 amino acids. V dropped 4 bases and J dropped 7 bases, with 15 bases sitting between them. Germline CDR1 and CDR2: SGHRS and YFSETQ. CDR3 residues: CASSDIQGANEQFF. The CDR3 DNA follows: TGCGCCAGCAGCGACATACAGGGTGCGAATGAGCAGTTCTTC.

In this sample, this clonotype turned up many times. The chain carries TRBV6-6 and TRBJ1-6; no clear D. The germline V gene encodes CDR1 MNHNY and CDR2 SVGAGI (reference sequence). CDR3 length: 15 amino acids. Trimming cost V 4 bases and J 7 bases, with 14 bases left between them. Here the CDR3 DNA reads TGTGCCAGCAGTTCCAACACACCAGAAAATTCACCCCTCCACTTT. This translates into CASSSNTPENSPLHF.

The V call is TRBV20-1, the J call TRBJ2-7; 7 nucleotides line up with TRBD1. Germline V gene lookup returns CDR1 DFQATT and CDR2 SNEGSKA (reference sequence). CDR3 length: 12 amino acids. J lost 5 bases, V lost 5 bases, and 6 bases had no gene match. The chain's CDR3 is CSAFRDSHEQYF. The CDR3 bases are TGCAGTGCTTTTAGGGACAGCCACGAGCAGTACTTC.

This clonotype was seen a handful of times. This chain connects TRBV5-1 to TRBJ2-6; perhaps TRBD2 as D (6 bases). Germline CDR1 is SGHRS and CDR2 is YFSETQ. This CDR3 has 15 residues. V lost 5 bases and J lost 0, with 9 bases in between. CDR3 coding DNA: TGCGCCAGCAGTGGGGGGAACTCTGGGGCCAACGTCCTGACTTTC. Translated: CASSGGNSGANVLTF.

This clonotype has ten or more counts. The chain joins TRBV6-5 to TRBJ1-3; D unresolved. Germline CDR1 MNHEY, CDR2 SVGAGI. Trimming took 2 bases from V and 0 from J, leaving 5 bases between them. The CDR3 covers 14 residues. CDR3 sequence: CASSYLGSGNTIYF. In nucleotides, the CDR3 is TGTGCCAGCAGTTACCTGGGCTCTGGAAACACCATATATTTT.

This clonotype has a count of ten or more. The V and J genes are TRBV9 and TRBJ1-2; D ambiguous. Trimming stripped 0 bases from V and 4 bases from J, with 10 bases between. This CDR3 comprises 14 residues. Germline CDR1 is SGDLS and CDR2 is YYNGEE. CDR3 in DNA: TGTGCCAGCAGCGTAGGAGAGAATTTCTATGGCTACACCTTC. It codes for CASSVGENFYGYTF.

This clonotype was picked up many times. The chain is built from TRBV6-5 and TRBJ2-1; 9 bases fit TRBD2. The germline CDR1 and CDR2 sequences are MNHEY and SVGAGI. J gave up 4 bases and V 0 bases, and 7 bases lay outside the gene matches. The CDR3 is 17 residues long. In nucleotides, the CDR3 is TGTGCCAGCAGTTACTCGATAGCGGGGGCCCCTTACAATGAGCAGTTCTTC. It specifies CASSYSIAGAPYNEQFF.